What follows are 21 T cell receptor beta chains derived from one specimen sequenced in a study of T cells in tuberculosis. Time point meaning: new active TB diagnosis, blood taken before or within 7 days of starting treatment. Clones were read by immunoSEQ multiplex PCR, and TCRdb kept only the in-frame ones, dropping some. The table shows 30,000 to 35,000 clones, with around 92% occurring only once. The sample in question was PBMCs, obtained at tuberculosis diagnosis. All receptors come from an adult with tuberculosis. Some clones in this sample may be carry-over from other donors' samples.

The chain uses TRBV7-9 and TRBJ2-7; D is ambiguous. The CDR3 spans 14 residues. The V gene lost 5 bases and the J gene lost 3 bases, with 14 bases spanning the gap. CDR1 and CDR2 from the germline V gene are SEHNR and FQNEAQ (reference sequence). CDR3 nucleotide sequence: TGTGCCAGCAGCCAGATTCCGACTGACTACGAGCAGTACTTC. This codes for CASSQIPTDYEQYF.

The chain carries TRBV29-1 and TRBJ2-4; tentatively, D is TRBD1 (6 bases). The CDR3 is made up of 16 amino acids. Germline CDR1 reads SQVTM; CDR2 reads ANQGSEA. V lost 1 base to trimming and J lost 4 bases, with 17 bases between them. The CDR3 nucleotides read TGCAGCGTTGAAGTAACAGGGAGTAGGTCTAAAAACATTCAGTACTTC. Residues: CSVEVTGSRSKNIQYF.

The chain combines TRBV6-5 with TRBJ2-7; TRBD1 might be the D (7 bases). Trimming took 0 bases from V and 5 from J, leaving 11 bases between them. This CDR3 is built from 14 residues. Looked up from germline, CDR1 is MNHEY and CDR2 is SVGAGI. For the CDR3, the DNA is TGTGCCAGCAGTTACTCGGGCAGGGGGGACGAGCAGTACTTC. It specifies CASSYSGRGDEQYF.

This chain connects TRBV27 to TRBJ2-5; D is possibly TRBD1 (8 bases). V was pared by 6 bases and J by 5 bases, with 16 bases between. The CDR3 is made up of 14 amino acids. The V gene's germline CDR1 is MNHEY and CDR2 SMNVEV (reference sequence). CDR3 residues: CASSTYRGGETQYF. Written as DNA, the CDR3 is TGTGCCAGCAGCACATACAGGGGGGGCGAGACCCAGTACTTC.

The rearrangement links TRBV7-6 to TRBJ2-2; D is perhaps TRBD1 (6 bases). Germline V lookup: CDR1 SGHVS, CDR2 FNYEAQ. Trimming pared 5 bases from V and 7 bases from J, leaving 17 bases between. This CDR3 contains 15 residues. The CDR3 DNA reads as TGTGCCAGCAGCACAACTCAGGGGACGGGCGGGGAGCTGTTTTTT. Its protein is CASSTTQGTGGELFF.

The chain is built from TRBV6-1 and TRBJ2-1; TRBD1 matches at 10 bases. Germline CDR1 and CDR2: MNHNS and SASEGT. The V segment lost 2 bases and the J segment 6 bases; nucleotides outside the gene matches: 13. CDR3 length: 18 residues. In DNA form, the CDR3 reads TGTGCCAGCAGTGAAAGGTTGGTAGGGACAGGGGATGTCAATGAGCAGTTCTTC. Encoded protein: CASSERLVGTGDVNEQFF.

The rearrangement joins TRBV9 to TRBJ1-1; D is unresolved. V was pared by 1 base and J by 9 bases, with 13 bases between. CDR3 length: 13 residues. Germline V CDR1 and CDR2: SGDLS, YYNGEE. The CDR3: CASSVSFREKAFF. Written as DNA, the CDR3 is TGTGCCAGCAGCGTATCTTTCCGGGAAAAAGCTTTCTTT.

V usage is TRBV10-3 and J usage is TRBJ1-1; D remains unclear. The CDR3 contains 15 residues. Trimming cost V 4 bases and J 1 base, with 13 bases left between them. The germline V gene encodes CDR1 ENHRY and CDR2 SYGVKD. The CDR3 DNA sequence: TGTGCCATCAGTGGGTTCTTAGGAGAGAACACTGAAGCTTTCTTT. Translating it yields CAISGFLGENTEAFF.

The rearrangement joins TRBV5-4 to TRBJ2-5; D ambiguous. This CDR3 contains 16 residues. The germline V gene encodes CDR1 SGHNT and CDR2 YYREEE (reference sequence). V shed 0 bases and J shed 2 bases, with 14 bases lying between them. The CDR3 loop is CASSLDLFTVQETQYF. CDR3 in DNA: TGTGCCAGCAGCTTGGATCTTTTTACGGTACAAGAGACCCAGTACTTC. Together with reference TRBV5-4 and TRBJ2-5, the CDR3 gives the full variable domain: ETGVTQSPTHLIKTRGQQVTLRCSSQSGHNTVSWYQQALGQGPQFIFQYYREEENGRGNFPPRFSGLQFPNYSSELNVNALELDDSALYLCASSLDLFTVQETQYFGPGTRLLVL.

This clone occurred once. The chain links TRBV5-1 to TRBJ2-2; D may be TRBD2 (6 bases). V was shortened by 0 bases and J by 2 bases, with 8 bases between the two germline ends. This CDR3 is 15 amino acids long. Germline V CDR1 and CDR2: SGHRS, YFSETQ. CDR3 residues: CASSLVGLNTGELFF. CDR3 in DNA: TGCGCCAGCAGCTTGGTCGGACTAAACACCGGGGAGCTGTTTTTT.

This clone was seen a few times. This CDR3 reads CASSPGGRTDTQYF. As DNA, the CDR3 is TGTGCCAGCAGCCCGGGGGGCCGCACAGATACGCAGTATTTT. The chain couples TRBV14 to TRBJ2-3, with D maybe TRBD2 (7 bases). Germline assignment: CDR1 SGHDN and CDR2 FVKESK. Trimming left V 4 bases short and J 1 base short, with 9 bases between. The CDR3 has 14 amino acids.

The chain couples TRBV9 to TRBJ2-3; tentatively, D is TRBD2 (6 bases). Germline CDR1 SGDLS, CDR2 YYNGEE. The CDR3 spans 15 residues. V gave up 4 bases and J gave up 1 base, with 13 bases separating them. CDR3 region: CASSSLASGTDTQYF. CDR3 nucleotides: TGTGCCAGCAGCTCCCTCGCTAGCGGCACAGATACGCAGTATTTT.

The chain combines TRBV27 with TRBJ1-6; maybe TRBD1 (6 bases). V shed 5 bases and J shed 6 bases, with 8 bases lying between them. This CDR3 is 13 amino acids long. Per germline, CDR1 MNHEY and CDR2 SMNVEV (reference sequence). In DNA, the CDR3 is TGTGCCAGCAGTGACAGGCCTAATTCACCCCTCCACTTT. Translated, it gives CASSDRPNSPLHF.

For the CDR3, the DNA is TGTGCCAGCAGTTCCCTGATTGGACAGCAGGATGAGCAGTTCTTC. Translating it yields CASSSLIGQQDEQFF. The V and J genes are TRBV27 and TRBJ2-1, with a tentative D call TRBD1 (6 bases). CDR1 and CDR2 (germline): MNHEY, SMNVEV (reference sequence). The V end was cut by 4 bases, the J end by 8 bases, with 18 bases between. This CDR3 comprises 15 residues.

As concerns this clone: The same CDR3 is also encoded by other DNA sequences in this sample. The chain combines TRBV5-4 with TRBJ2-5; 9 nucleotides agree with TRBD1. V shed 2 bases and J 4 bases; nucleotides not matched to a gene: 3. The CDR3 contains 14 residues. CDR1 and CDR2 (germline): SGHNT, YYREEE (reference sequence). In nucleotides, the CDR3 is TGTGCCAGCAGCTTACAGGGGGCAGGAGAGACCCAGTACTTC. The encoded protein is CASSLQGAGETQYF.

This chain uses TRBV18 with TRBJ1-2; D is undetermined. The ends were cut back, 5 bases at V and 6 bases at J, with 16 bases in the middle. Germline assignment: CDR1 KGHSH and CDR2 LQKENI. This CDR3 has 14 amino acids. The DNA for the CDR3 is TGTGCCAGCTCAAGACCGGAGGGCGAGAATGGCTACACCTTC. Amino acid sequence: CASSRPEGENGYTF.

V usage is TRBV2 and J usage is TRBJ2-3; D unclear. The ends were cut back, 6 bases at V and 0 bases at J, with 4 bases in the middle. The CDR3 spans 12 residues. Germline CDR1 and CDR2: SNHLY and FYNNEI. This CDR3 reads CASRYSTDTQYF. DNA for the CDR3: TGTGCCAGCAGATATAGCACAGATACGCAGTATTTT.

CDR3 sequence reads: CSASLIYEQYF. CDR3 coding DNA: TGCAGTGCTAGCCTAATATACGAGCAGTACTTC. The rearrangement uses TRBV20-1 and TRBJ2-7; D remains unclear. Germline V gene lookup returns CDR1 DFQATT and CDR2 SNEGSKA (reference sequence). The CDR3 is 11 residues long. V gave up 3 bases and J gave up 4 bases, with 7 bases separating them.

V gene TRBV27 combines with J gene TRBJ1-5; possibly TRBD1 for D (6 bases). This CDR3 contains 15 residues. Germline-derived CDR1 and CDR2 are MNHEY and SMNVEV (reference sequence). Trimming took off 3 bases at V and 4 bases at J, with 13 bases between the two ends. The CDR3 DNA sequence: TGTGCCAGCAGTTTCGCGGGGGCGCTTAATCAGCCCCAGCATTTT. Residues: CASSFAGALNQPQHF.

CDR3 coding DNA: TGTGCCAGCAGCCTAAACGGCCGGGGGTCCCTCTACGAGCAGTACTTC. Residues: CASSLNGRGSLYEQYF. This chain uses TRBV9 with TRBJ2-7; a possible D gene is TRBD2 (6 bases). V lost 4 bases, J lost 3 bases, and 20 bases lay in between. The CDR3 length is 16 residues. Germline assignment: CDR1 SGDLS and CDR2 YYNGEE.

The chain is built from TRBV5-1 and TRBJ2-3; tentatively, D is TRBD1 (6 bases). CDR1 is SGHRS, CDR2 YFSETQ, per germline. The CDR3 totals 14 residues. V was trimmed by 3 bases and J by 4 bases, leaving 12 bases between them. CDR3 in DNA: TGCGCCAGCAGCTGGTTAACAGGGCCAGATACGCAGTATTTT. Its protein is CASSWLTGPDTQYF.